The sequence of this TCR beta chain was determined in a study of blood T cell repertoires in COVID-19. Background on the study: Nucleic acid was either cDNA or gDNA, and it came from T cells, B-cell-depleted T cells, or PBMCs.

Clones were sequenced by immunoSEQ multiplex PCR, and TCRdb holds only the in-frame ones, with some missing. The sample records under 300,000 clones, 65% to 90% being singletons. Germline CDR1 and CDR2: MGHDK and SYGVNS. The length of the CDR3 is 14 residues. V was shortened by 3 bases and J by 1 base, with 9 bases between the two germline ends. V usage is TRBV25-1 and J usage is TRBJ2-5; possibly TRBD1 for D (6 bases). The sample taken for sequencing was peripheral blood. This TCR was sampled from a woman aged 55-75 years with active or convalescent COVID-19. This CDR3 reads CASSDRDTQETQYF. The CDR3 DNA reads TGTGCCAGCAGTGATAGGGACACCCAAGAGACCCAGTACTTC.